This is a list of T cell receptor beta chains from one sample in a study of human T cells and chemical hapten exposure. MiXCR, run by TCRdb on the RACE reads, gives a single entry per CDR3 protein. The data hold about 120,000 distinct CDR3 sequences, with roughly 12% observed a single time. The sequencing here drew on whole blood, taken in connection with sensitization to the hapten diphenylcyclopropenone (DPC). All receptors derive from a woman aged 45-65 years with alopecia areata. Some clones in this sample may be carry-over from other donors' samples. CDR3s include the opening cysteine and the closing phenylalanine or tryptophan. The D gene is left open where the match is weak. The size of a clone is reported for some rows only, either as once, few or many, or as a class for expanded clones.

TRBD1 | TRBJ1-5 | few | TRBV6-6 | TGTGCCAGCAGTTACCCCGGACAGGGGCAGCCCCAGAATTTT | CASSYPGQGQPQNF
. | TRBJ2-5 | few | TRBV4-3 | TGCGCCAGCAGCCAAGGCCCCGCAGAGACCCAGTACTTC | CASSQGPAETQYF
. | TRBJ1-5 | few | TRBV20-1 | TGTTCAGTTAAATATAGCAATCAGCCCCAGCATTTT | CSVKYSNQPQHF
. | TRBJ1-4 | . | TRBV2 | TGTGCCACCCGACAGAGCGTTAATGAAAAACTGTTTTTT | CATRQSVNEKLFF
. | TRBJ1-5 | . | TRBV20-1 | TGCAGTGGGGGGGAGGGTAGCAATCAGCCCCAGCATTTT | CSGGEGSNQPQHF
. | TRBJ1-2 | . | TRBV6-1 | TGTGCCAGCAGTGAGAATACAGGGTATAACTATGGCTACACCTTC | CASSENTGYNYGYTF
TRBD1 | TRBJ2-7 | many | TRBV29-1 | TGCAGCGTGGGGGACAGGGCTGTCGAGCAGTACTTC | CSVGDRAVEQYF
. | TRBJ1-1 | many | TRBV6-6 | TGTGCCAGCACCGACAGACAGAGGGGAAACACTGAAGCTTTCTTT | CASTDRQRGNTEAFF
TRBD1 | TRBJ2-7 | many | TRBV7-2 | TGTGCCAGCAGCTCACAGGGGTACGAGCAGTACTTC | CASSSQGYEQYF
. | TRBJ1-4 | few | TRBV27 | TGTGCCAGCAGGCCGGTAGAGTCGAATGAAAAACTGTTTTTT | CASRPVESNEKLFF
TRBD2 | TRBJ2-7 | . | TRBV29-1 | TGCAGCGTATGGAGGGGAGGGATTGGCGAGCAGTACTTC | CSVWRGGIGEQYF
. | TRBJ2-3 | . | TRBV12-3/TRBV12-4 | TGTGCCAGCAGTTCTGCGGGCAAGACAGATACGCAGTATTTT | CASSSAGKTDTQYF
TRBD1 | TRBJ2-5 | . | TRBV7-9 | TGTGCCAGCAGCCCTCCAGACAGGGCTAAAGAGACCCAGTACTTC | CASSPPDRAKETQYF
TRBD2 | TRBJ2-3 | few | TRBV7-2 | TGTGCCAGCAGCTTAGTGGCGGGGGGCGGCCCAGATACGCAGTATTTT | CASSLVAGGGPDTQYF
TRBD1 | TRBJ1-5 | . | TRBV28 | TGTGCCAGCAGCCGACCCGACAGGGGTATTCAGCCCCAGCATTTT | CASSRPDRGIQPQHF
. | TRBJ2-5 | . | TRBV6-6 | TGTGCCAGCAACACGGGTCGGAGAGAGACCCAGTACTTC | CASNTGRRETQYF
. | TRBJ2-1 | . | TRBV25-1 | TGTGCCAGCAGTGGGGGGGCTGAGCAGTTCTTC | CASSGGAEQFF
TRBD2 | TRBJ2-4 | few | TRBV3-1 | TGTGCCAGCAGCCAAGACCCGGGACTAGCGGTCCCCGTAGCCAAAAACATTCAGTACTTC | CASSQDPGLAVPVAKNIQYF
. | TRBJ2-1 | . | TRBV5-1 | TGCGCCAGCAGCTTGGTTACGAGAGAATTGTACAATGAGCAGTTCTTC | CASSLVTRELYNEQFF
TRBD1 | TRBJ2-3 | few | TRBV5-1 | TGCGCCAGCAGCTCGGGACAGGGTCTTCGCACAGATACGCAGTATTTT | CASSSGQGLRTDTQYF
. | TRBJ2-3 | few | TRBV10-3 | TGTGCCATCAGTGGGGCGCCAGATACGCAGTATTTT | CAISGAPDTQYF
. | TRBJ1-5 | few | TRBV28 | TGTGCCAGCAGCACAGCCAGGGATCGAGGCCAGCCCCAGCATTTT | CASSTARDRGQPQHF
. | TRBJ2-7 | few | TRBV28 | TGTGCCAGCAGTTTCCTCCGTCGGGGCGTGAGCTCCTACGAGCAGTACTTC | CASSFLRRGVSSYEQYF
. | TRBJ2-3 | few | TRBV7-9 | TGTGCCAGCTCCTCTCCAGGGTATCCAGATACGCAGTATTTT | CASSSPGYPDTQYF
. | TRBJ2-7 | . | TRBV6-2/TRBV6-3 | TGTGCCAGCAGTTACCAGGGTCGGAACGAGCAGTACTTC | CASSYQGRNEQYF
. | TRBJ1-6 | . | TRBV3-1 | TGTGCCAGCAGCCATACTGGACACGGGGTTTATAATTCACCCCTCCACTTT | CASSHTGHGVYNSPLHF
. | TRBJ2-3 | few | TRBV29-1 | TGCAGCGTTTTGGACCCGAGAAGTACAGATACGCAGTATTTT | CSVLDPRSTDTQYF
. | TRBJ2-1 | few | TRBV29-1 | TGCAGCGTTGAAGAGCGGCTAGCCCGAGTCAATGAGCAGTTCTTC | CSVEERLARVNEQFF
TRBD1 | TRBJ2-1 | few | TRBV29-1 | TGCAGCGTTGTTCCGCCGACAGGGGTTGAGCAGTTCTTC | CSVVPPTGVEQFF
TRBD1 | TRBJ2-3 | few | TRBV12-3/TRBV12-4 | TGTGCCAGCAGTTGCACAGGGGGAGATACGCAGTATTTT | CASSCTGGDTQYF
. | TRBJ1-2 | many | TRBV7-2 | TGTGCCAGCAGCCTCGACACGAACTATGGCTACACCTTC | CASSLDTNYGYTF
. | TRBJ1-3 | few | TRBV10-2 | TGCGCCAGCAGTGAGGCTCAGATTAACTCTGGAAACACCATATATTTT | CASSEAQINSGNTIYF
TRBD1 | TRBJ2-1 | . | TRBV7-3 | TGTGCCAGCAGCTCCGGGACAGGGGCTTCCAATGAGCAGTTCTTC | CASSSGTGASNEQFF
. | TRBJ1-5 | few | TRBV7-2 | TGTGCCAGCAGCGTCCAACAAGGAGGTCAGCCCCAGCATTTT | CASSVQQGGQPQHF
. | TRBJ2-3 | once | TRBV2 | TGTGCCAGCACCCCTAGTCCATCGGGCAGGATTTCCACAGATACGCAGTATTTT | CASTPSPSGRISTDTQYF
. | TRBJ1-3 | . | TRBV27 | TGTGCCAGCCGATCAATAGGTTTAGGCACCATATATTTT | CASRSIGLGTIYF
. | TRBJ2-3 | . | TRBV3-1 | TGTGCCAGCAGCCAAGAACGGGTAGCGACAGTGGCGCAGTATTTT | CASSQERVATVAQYF
. | TRBJ1-2 | many | TRBV12-3/TRBV12-4 | TGTGCCAGCAGTTTAACACAGGCTAACTATGGCTACACCTTC | CASSLTQANYGYTF
TRBD2 | TRBJ2-7 | . | TRBV29-1 | TGCAGCGTTATCGAGACTAGCGGGGGGTTGAAGCAGTACTTC | CSVIETSGGLKQYF
. | TRBJ1-2 | . | TRBV7-2 | TGTGCCAGCAGCTCGAGGGGGGGGGTCTATGGCTACACCTTC | CASSSRGGVYGYTF
. | TRBJ1-5 | . | TRBV24-1 | TGTGCCACCAGTAGTTGGGACAGCAATCAGCCCCAGCATTTT | CATSSWDSNQPQHF
. | TRBJ2-5 | few | TRBV29-1 | TGCAGCGTCGATTCAGGGGATGGGGAGACCCAGTACTTC | CSVDSGDGETQYF
. | TRBJ2-7 | . | TRBV11-2 | TGTGCCAGCAGCTTATCTAGCGACGAGCAGTACTTC | CASSLSSDEQYF